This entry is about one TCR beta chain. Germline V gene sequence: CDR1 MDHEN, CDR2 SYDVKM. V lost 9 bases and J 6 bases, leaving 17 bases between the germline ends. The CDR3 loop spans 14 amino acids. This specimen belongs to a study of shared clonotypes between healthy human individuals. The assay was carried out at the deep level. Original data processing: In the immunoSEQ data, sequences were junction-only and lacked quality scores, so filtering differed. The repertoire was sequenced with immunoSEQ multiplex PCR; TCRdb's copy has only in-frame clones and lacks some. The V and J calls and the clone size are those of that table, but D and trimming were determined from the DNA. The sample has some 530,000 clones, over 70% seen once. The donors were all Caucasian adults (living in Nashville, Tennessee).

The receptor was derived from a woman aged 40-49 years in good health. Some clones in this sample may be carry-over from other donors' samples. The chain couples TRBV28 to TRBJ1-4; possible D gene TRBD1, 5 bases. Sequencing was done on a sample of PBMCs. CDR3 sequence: CASSLMGVDEKLFF. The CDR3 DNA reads TGTGCCAGTTCCCTCATGGGGGTTGATGAAAAACTGTTTTTT.